These 29 T cell receptor beta chains were all obtained from the same sample, sequenced in a study of blood T cell repertoires in COVID-19. Method: immunoSEQ multiplex PCR; TCRdb's copy keeps in-frame clones and lacks some. The sample comprises about 35,000 clones, roughly four fifths of which are singletons, and about 3.3% rests with the top ten. Sequenced sample: peripheral blood. The receptors originated from a middle-aged man with acute or convalescent COVID-19.

The rearrangement links TRBV6-5 to TRBJ2-1; TRBD2 agrees at 7 bases. Germline CDR1 reads MNHEY; CDR2 reads SVGAGI. After removal of 6 bases from V and 6 bases from J, the junction contained 8 bases not matched to a gene. The CDR3 is 14 amino acids. This chain's CDR3 is CASRPSTSFNEQFF. The CDR3 bases are TGTGCCAGCAGGCCCTCGACTAGCTTCAATGAGCAGTTCTTC.

The CDR3 here is CASKLAGGRYGNEQFF. The DNA for the CDR3 is TGTGCCAGCAAACTAGCGGGAGGTAGATACGGCAATGAGCAGTTCTTC. The chain employs TRBV27 and TRBJ2-1; 12 positions agree with TRBD2. V was pared by 7 bases and J by 6 bases, with 10 bases of the junction left unmatched. Looked up from germline, CDR1 is MNHEY and CDR2 is SMNVEV (reference sequence). This CDR3 comprises 16 residues.

The chain links TRBV4-1 to TRBJ2-2; D is unclear. Germline loops: CDR1 MGHRA, CDR2 YSYEKL. The V end lost 0 bases, the J end lost 0 bases, and 14 bases lay between the germline ends. This CDR3 has 18 amino acids. CDR3 DNA sequence: TGCGCCAGCAGCCAAGACCTGTATAGCCCTGCGAACACCGGGGAGCTGTTTTTT. It yields the protein CASSQDLYSPANTGELFF.

J is TRBJ2-1 and V is TRBV2; D is perhaps TRBD2 (6 bases). The V and J ends lost 2 bases and 7 bases respectively, with 21 bases between them. The germline CDR1 and CDR2 sequences are SNHLY and FYNNEI. The CDR3 has 17 amino acids. CDR3 protein: CASSERLETHGGNEQFF. In DNA, the CDR3 is TGTGCCAGCAGTGAAAGGTTAGAGACTCATGGGGGGAATGAGCAGTTCTTC. The full variable domain, in which reference TRBV2 and TRBJ2-1 provide the parts outside the CDR3, is EPEVTQTPSHQVTQMGQEVILRCVPISNHLYFYWYRQILGQKVEFLVSFYNNEISEKSEIFDDQFSVERPDGSNFTLKIRSTKLEDSAMYFCASSERLETHGGNEQFFGPGTRLTVL.

The chain has TRBV5-8 and TRBJ2-3; the match to TRBD2 covers 8 bases. This CDR3 spans 16 amino acids. The germline V gene encodes CDR1 SGHTS and CDR2 YDEGEE. V shed 0 bases, J shed 8 bases, and the junction held 11 bases outside the gene matches. The CDR3 sequence: CASSLDGGGPSRTQYF. The CDR3 bases are TGTGCCAGCAGCTTGGATGGCGGGGGGCCCTCCCGTACGCAGTATTTT.

The table lists this clone with a count of one. The chain joins TRBV2 to TRBJ2-5; 7 nucleotides line up with TRBD1. Germline V lookup: CDR1 SNHLY, CDR2 FYNNEI. The CDR3 has 15 residues. V shed 10 bases and J 2 bases; nucleotides not matched to a gene: 13. In nucleotides, the CDR3 is TGTGCCACCCTAAGGGATTCAGGGGGTCAAGAGACCCAGTACTTC. Residues: CATLRDSGGQETQYF.

The V and J genes are TRBV6-8 and TRBJ2-2; perhaps TRBD2 as D (6 bases). The CDR3 totals 16 residues. Germline V CDR1 and CDR2: MNHGY, SAAAGT. Trimming left V 6 bases short and J 5 bases short, with 19 bases between. CDR3: CASRIPRRARTGELFF. In DNA, the CDR3 is TGTGCCAGCAGAATCCCCCGGAGGGCCCGAACCGGGGAGCTGTTTTTT.

This chain joins TRBV9 and TRBJ2-1; 8 bases are shared with TRBD2. J gave up 4 bases and V 0 bases, and 3 bases lay outside the gene matches. Germline values: CDR1 SGDLS, CDR2 YYNGEE. The CDR3 extends over 15 amino acids. The DNA for the CDR3 is TGTGCCAGCAGCGTAGAATCTAGCGGGTACAATGAGCAGTTCTTC. It encodes CASSVESSGYNEQFF.

As for this clone: At one of its ends the junction is not consistent with the germline gene, which may arise from a read error. CDR3 DNA sequence: TGTGCCAGCAGGGAAGGGACAGGGAAAAACTACGAGCAGTACTTC. It encodes CASREGTGKNYEQYF. The rearrangement uses TRBV2 and TRBJ2-7; 9 nucleotides line up with TRBD1. CDR3 length equals 15 residues. CDR1 is SNHLY and CDR2 is FYNNEI in the germline V gene.

V and J are TRBV10-3 and TRBJ2-2, with TRBD2 matching over 7 bases. The CDR3 runs 18 residues. V was pared by 4 bases and J by 0 bases, with 11 bases of the junction left unmatched. Per germline, CDR1 ENHRY and CDR2 SYGVKD. For the CDR3, the DNA is TGTGCCATCAGTGCGGCCCCCGGGGGGTCATCGAACACCGGGGAGCTGTTTTTT. This sequence encodes CAISAAPGGSSNTGELFF.

The rearrangement uses TRBV6-5 and TRBJ2-5, with 8 bases matching TRBD2. Germline V gives CDR1 MNHEY, CDR2 SVGAGI. V dropped 7 bases and J dropped 5; count of bases not matched to a gene: 9. There are 14 residues in the CDR3. In DNA form, the CDR3 reads TGTGCCAGCACACTCGGGAGGGCCGGGGAGACCCAGTACTTC. It encodes CASTLGRAGETQYF.

This sequence joins TRBV2 and TRBJ2-1; D remains unclear. The CDR3 loop spans 12 amino acids. V gave up 6 bases and J gave up 3 bases, with 6 bases separating them. CDR1 and CDR2 from the germline V gene are SNHLY and FYNNEI. The CDR3: CASSYNYNEQFF. The CDR3 region has the DNA TGTGCCAGCAGCTATAACTACAATGAGCAGTTCTTC.

The CDR3: CATSSLGQGDQPQHF. The CDR3 DNA sequence: TGTGCCACCAGCAGCCTCGGACAGGGGGATCAGCCCCAGCATTTT. This chain connects TRBV15 to TRBJ1-5; 10 positions match TRBD1. The CDR3 covers 15 residues. The junction had 4 bases not matched to a gene; V was cut back by 3 bases and J by 5 bases. Germline assignment: CDR1 LNHNV and CDR2 YYDKDF (reference sequence).

J is TRBJ2-1 and V is TRBV10-1; a possible D gene is TRBD2 (6 bases). The CDR3 extends over 16 amino acids. Per the germline V gene, CDR1 is WNHNN and CDR2 is SYGVQD (reference sequence). V was trimmed by 5 bases and J by 8 bases, leaving 22 bases between them. The CDR3 DNA sequence: TGCGCCAGCAGTACCGGAACTAGCATAGATCAGGATGAGCAGTTCTTC. Translation gives CASSTGTSIDQDEQFF.

This rearrangement joins TRBV24-1 to TRBJ1-3; tentatively, D is TRBD1 (6 bases). V lost 2 bases, J lost 0 bases, and 10 bases lay in between. Per the germline V gene, CDR1 is KGHDR and CDR2 is SFDVKD. The CDR3 is 16 residues long. The CDR3 bases are TGTGCCACCAGTGATTCAGGGGATCTCTCTGGAAACACCATATATTTT. This sequence encodes CATSDSGDLSGNTIYF.

V is TRBV7-9 and J is TRBJ2-7; 10 positions match TRBD2. After removal of 4 bases from V and 3 bases from J, the junction contained 6 bases not matched to a gene. CDR1 is SEHNR and CDR2 is FQNEAQ in the germline V gene (reference sequence). The CDR3 extends over 15 amino acids. The CDR3 loop is CASSSGLAAYYEQYF. The CDR3 DNA reads TGTGCCAGCAGCTCCGGACTAGCGGCCTACTACGAGCAGTACTTC.

The chain couples TRBV6-5 to TRBJ1-5; 9 nucleotides agree with TRBD1. CDR1 is MNHEY, CDR2 SVGAGI, per germline. The CDR3 has 14 residues. Unmatched junction bases numbered 3, after V lost 5 bases and J lost 4 bases. The CDR3 DNA reads as TGTGCCAGCAGTAGTGGGACAGGGAATCAGCCCCAGCATTTT. As protein: CASSSGTGNQPQHF.

The chain carries TRBV4-1 and TRBJ1-4, with 9 bases lining up with TRBD1. Germline V gene data show CDR1 as MGHRA and CDR2 as YSYEKL. There are 19 residues in the CDR3. V lost 1 base to trimming and J lost 8 bases; unmatched junction nucleotides: 17. CDR3 DNA: TGCGCCAGCAGCCAAGCTACGGGACAGGGATCGGGTTCTAGGGAAAAACTGTTTTTT. It codes for CASSQATGQGSGSREKLFF.

This clone is deemed medium-sized. V gene TRBV10-2 combines with J gene TRBJ1-2; TRBD1 is a possible D gene (5 bases). V lost 2 bases, J lost 2 bases, and 12 bases lay in between. The CDR3 is made up of 15 amino acids. Germline V gives CDR1 WSHSY, CDR2 SAAADI. The CDR3 sequence is CASSELSTENYGYTF. The CDR3 bases are TGCGCCAGCAGTGAGCTATCGACAGAGAACTATGGCTACACCTTC.

The chain links TRBV15 to TRBJ2-3, with 10 bases matching TRBD2. This CDR3 has 17 residues. V was clipped by 1 base and J by 5 bases; unmatched bases: 9. Germline V gives CDR1 LNHNV, CDR2 YYDKDF (reference sequence). In DNA form, the CDR3 reads TGTGCCACCAGCAGAGTGCTAGCGGGAGAGGTGGGAGATACGCAGTATTTT. The encoded protein is CATSRVLAGEVGDTQYF.

The rearrangement uses TRBV10-3 and TRBJ2-3; 7 nucleotides agree with TRBD1. Germline V gives CDR1 ENHRY, CDR2 SYGVKD. The CDR3 runs to 13 residues. The junction had 4 bases not matched to a gene; V was cut back by 6 bases and J by 4 bases. The CDR3 loop is CAIRGQQSDTQYF. The DNA for the CDR3 is TGTGCCATCAGGGGACAGCAGTCAGATACGCAGTATTTT.

This sequence joins TRBV28 and TRBJ1-4; the D is unclear. The CDR3 runs 12 residues. CDR1 MDHEN and CDR2 SYDVKM come from the germline V gene. V lost 7 bases to trimming and J lost 5 bases, with 8 bases between them. CDR3 region: CASTGGNEKLFF. CDR3 nucleotide sequence: TGTGCCAGCACAGGTGGGAATGAAAAACTGTTTTTT.

This chain connects TRBV7-9 to TRBJ1-6; D not resolved. Germline values: CDR1 SEHNR, CDR2 FQNEAQ (reference sequence). Trimming took off 5 bases at V and 4 bases at J, with 6 bases between the two ends. The CDR3 consists of 13 residues. The CDR3 spells CASSREYNSPLHF. As DNA, the CDR3 is TGTGCCAGCAGCCGAGAATATAATTCACCCCTCCACTTT.

The V and J genes are TRBV15 and TRBJ2-2; maybe TRBD2 (5 bases). Trimming left V 0 bases short and J 4 bases short, with 15 bases between. The CDR3 extends over 17 amino acids. CDR1 is LNHNV and CDR2 is YYDKDF in the germline V gene (reference sequence). The CDR3 protein is CATSRDLNSVSTGELFF. The CDR3 DNA reads TGTGCCACCAGCAGAGATCTCAATAGCGTTAGCACCGGGGAGCTGTTTTTT. Looking up the rest from reference TRBV15 and TRBJ2-2 gives the full variable domain: DAMVIQNPRYQVTQFGKPVTLSCSQTLNHNVMYWYQQKSSQAPKLLFHYYDKDFNNEADTPDNFQSRRPNTSFCFLDIRSPGLGDTAMYLCATSRDLNSVSTGELFFGEGSRLTVL.

The V gene is TRBV10-1, the J gene TRBJ1-2, with 7 bases that match TRBD1. The germline CDR1 and CDR2 sequences are WNHNN and SYGVQD (reference sequence). Germline trimming cut 8 bases from V and 2 bases from J; bases unmatched to any gene: 8. The CDR3 totals 14 residues. CDR3 amino acids: CASLTQGRNYGYTF. The CDR3, as DNA: TGCGCCAGCTTAACACAGGGGCGAAACTATGGCTACACCTTC.

This clone was counted between two and nine times. This chain connects TRBV28 to TRBJ2-5; D unclear. V lost 3 bases to trimming and J lost 5 bases, with 4 bases between them. Germline V gene sequence: CDR1 MDHEN, CDR2 SYDVKM. The CDR3 totals 11 residues. The CDR3 sequence: CASSFVETQYF. The CDR3 DNA sequence: TGTGCCAGCAGTTTCGTCGAGACCCAGTACTTC.

V usage is TRBV3-1 (or the pseudogene TRBV3-2) and J usage is TRBJ2-3; no definite D call. This CDR3 comprises 14 residues. V lost 1 base to trimming and J lost 2 bases, with 7 bases between them. CDR1 is LGHDT and CDR2 is YNNKEL in the germline V gene (reference sequence). CDR3 sequence (DNA): TGTGCCAGCAGCCAAGGATCCTACACAGATACGCAGTATTTT. Protein: CASSQGSYTDTQYF.

The rearrangement links TRBV9 to TRBJ2-1; D is uncertain. Germline V gene lookup returns CDR1 SGDLS and CDR2 YYNGEE. This CDR3 comprises 12 residues. V was clipped by 3 bases and J by 10 bases, with 11 bases between them. CDR3 sequence reads: CASSGAYGEQFF. DNA for the CDR3: TGTGCCAGCAGCGGGGCTTACGGAGAGCAGTTCTTC.

The chain links TRBV28 to TRBJ2-1; TRBD1 might be the D (7 bases). The germline gives CDR1 MDHEN, CDR2 SYDVKM. V lost 6 bases and J 3 bases, leaving 18 bases between the germline ends. CDR3 size: 16 residues. The CDR3 here is CASRPGDSQYYNEQFF. CDR3 in DNA: TGTGCCAGCAGACCGGGGGACAGCCAGTACTACAATGAGCAGTTCTTC.